The 9 T cell receptor beta chains reported below all come from one sample, sequenced in a study of CD8 T cells in Susac syndrome. About 0.5 to 1 ug RNA was reverse transcribed with random hexamers. MiXCR was run by TCRdb on the immunoSEQ multiplex PCR reads, yielding one entry per CDR3 protein. The sample records more than 150,000 distinct CDR3 sequences, around 95% being singletons. Sequenced sample: CD8+ T cells from PBMCs. These receptors all come from a human donor with multiple sclerosis.

This chain joins TRBV7-9 and TRBJ2-7; TRBD1 matches at 7 bases. CDR1 and CDR2 (germline): SEHNR, FQNEAQ (reference sequence). V was pared by 5 bases and J by 2 bases, with 6 bases of the junction left unmatched. CDR3 length: 14 amino acids. CDR3 nucleotides: TGTGCCAGCAGCGAAGGCGGACAGGCCTACGAGCAGTACTTC. This gives the protein CASSEGGQAYEQYF.

This chain uses TRBV27 with TRBJ1-5, with TRBD1 identical over 9 bases. The CDR3 is 15 residues long. CDR1 and CDR2 (germline): MNHEY, SMNVEV (reference sequence). The V segment lost 6 bases and the J segment 2 bases; nucleotides outside the gene matches: 5. The CDR3 loop reads CASRYTGGGNQPQHF. CDR3 nucleotides: TGTGCCAGCAGGTATACAGGGGGCGGCAATCAGCCCCAGCATTTT.

The V and J genes are TRBV11-2 and TRBJ2-7; a possible D gene is TRBD2 (5 bases). Trimming left V 5 bases short and J 1 base short, with 18 bases between. CDR3 size: 16 residues. Germline CDR1 reads SGHAT; CDR2 reads FQNNGV. The CDR3 spells CASSPKRDLESYEQYF. CDR3 in DNA: TGTGCCAGCAGCCCAAAACGGGATCTCGAGTCCTACGAGCAGTACTTC.

The rearrangement uses TRBV6-5 and TRBJ2-1; 7 bases match TRBD2. The CDR3 contains 13 residues. The germline gives CDR1 MNHEY, CDR2 SVGAGI. V trimming: 2 bases; J trimming: 7 bases; junction bases outside the gene matches: 2. CDR3 in DNA: TGTGCCAGCAGTTACGGGGGGGTAAATGAGCAGTTCTTC. This gives the protein CASSYGGVNEQFF.

This clonotype showed up just a few times. V usage is TRBV2 and J usage is TRBJ2-3; 9 nucleotides agree with TRBD2. V lost 6 bases, J lost 3 bases, and 7 bases stayed unmatched. The CDR3 extends over 15 amino acids. CDR1 and CDR2 (germline): SNHLY, FYNNEI. CDR3 sequence: CASRETSGGTDTQYF. The CDR3 nucleotides read TGTGCCAGCAGAGAGACTAGCGGAGGGACAGATACGCAGTATTTT.

This rearrangement joins TRBV12-5 to TRBJ2-2; D is undetermined. Trimming pared 3 bases from V and 5 bases from J, leaving 4 bases between. The CDR3 is 12 amino acids. Per germline, CDR1 LGHNT and CDR2 FRNRAP. CDR3 coding DNA: TGTGCTAGTGGTTTTCCTACCGGGGAGCTGTTTTTT. This translates into CASGFPTGELFF.

This clonotype was counted a single time. This chain's CDR3 is CSVAAGKSTGELFF. CDR3 DNA sequence: TGCAGCGTTGCGGCCGGGAAGAGCACCGGGGAGCTGTTTTTT. The V and J genes are TRBV29-1 and TRBJ2-2, with D perhaps TRBD2 (5 bases). V was clipped by 4 bases and J by 4 bases, with 13 bases between them. The CDR3 is made up of 14 amino acids. CDR1 is SQVTM, CDR2 ANQGSEA, per germline.

The chain combines TRBV5-4 with TRBJ2-7; D may be TRBD1 (6 bases). The CDR3 sequence is 15 residues long. Germline lookup yields CDR1 SGHNT and CDR2 YYREEE (reference sequence). The V end lost 2 bases, the J end lost 1 base, and 13 bases lay between the germline ends. CDR3 nucleotide sequence: TGTGCCAGCAGCTTAATAGGGGGTGATTCCTACGAGCAGTACTTC. Its translation is CASSLIGGDSYEQYF.

V and J are TRBV12-3 or TRBV12-4 and TRBJ2-3; D unclear. The CDR3 contains 12 residues. Trimming took 4 bases from V and 7 from J, leaving 9 bases between them. CDR3 in amino acids: CASSYVPHTQYF. The DNA of the CDR3 is TGTGCCAGCAGTTACGTTCCTCATACGCAGTATTTT.